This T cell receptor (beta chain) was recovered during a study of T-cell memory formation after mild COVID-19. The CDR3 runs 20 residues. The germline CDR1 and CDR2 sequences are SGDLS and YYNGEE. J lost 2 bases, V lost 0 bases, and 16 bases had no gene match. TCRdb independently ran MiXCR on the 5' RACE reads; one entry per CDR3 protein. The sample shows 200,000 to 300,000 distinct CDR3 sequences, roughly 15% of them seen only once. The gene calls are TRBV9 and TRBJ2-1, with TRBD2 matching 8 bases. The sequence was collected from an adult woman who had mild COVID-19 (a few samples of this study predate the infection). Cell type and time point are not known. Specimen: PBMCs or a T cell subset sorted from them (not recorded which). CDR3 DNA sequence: TGTGCCAGCAGCGTAGGGCCGGGAGCGGGAGACACTGAAGCCTACAATGAGCAGTTCTTC. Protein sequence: CASSVGPGAGDTEAYNEQFF.